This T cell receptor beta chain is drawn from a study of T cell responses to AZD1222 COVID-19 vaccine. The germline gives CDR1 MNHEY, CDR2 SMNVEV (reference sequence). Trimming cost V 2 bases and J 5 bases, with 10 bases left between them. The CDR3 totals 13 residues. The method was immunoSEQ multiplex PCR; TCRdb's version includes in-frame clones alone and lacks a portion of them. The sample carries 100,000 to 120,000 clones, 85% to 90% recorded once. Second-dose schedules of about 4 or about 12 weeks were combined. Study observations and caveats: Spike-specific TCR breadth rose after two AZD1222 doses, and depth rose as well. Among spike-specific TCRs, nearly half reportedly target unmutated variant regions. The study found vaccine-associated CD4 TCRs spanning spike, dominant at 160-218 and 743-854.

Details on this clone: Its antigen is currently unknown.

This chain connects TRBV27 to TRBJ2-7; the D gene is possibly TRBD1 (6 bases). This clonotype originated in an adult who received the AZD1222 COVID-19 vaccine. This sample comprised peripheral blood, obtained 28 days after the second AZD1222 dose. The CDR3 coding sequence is TGTGCCAGCAGTTTAGGCAGGGGCGACGAGCAGTACTTC. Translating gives CASSLGRGDEQYF.